The 28 T cell receptor beta chains given below trace back to one sample, sequenced in a study of CD4 T cells in relation to SARS-CoV-2 and coronaviruses. These receptors have no known antigen. TCRdb's copy holds only in-frame clones and misses some; the assay was immunoSEQ multiplex PCR. Counted here are 20,000 to 30,000 clones, roughly four fifths occurring once; the ten biggest clones make up about 18%. Unexposed donor CD4+ T cells date from 2011-2018, before the COVID-19 pandemic. After nine to ten days of culture, CD4+ T cells were isolated. The sequenced sample was CD4+ T cells from PBMCs, cultured in vitro. Receptors were obtained from a human donor in good health.

The J gene is TRBJ1-5, the V gene TRBV3-1 (or the pseudogene TRBV3-2), with D uncertain. CDR1 and CDR2 (germline): LGHDT, YNNKEL (reference sequence). CDR3 length: 15 amino acids. V lost 4 bases to trimming and J lost 3 bases, with 13 bases between them. CDR3 sequence: CASSLGRTANQPQHF. The CDR3 nucleotides are TGTGCCAGCAGCCTAGGGCGGACGGCCAATCAGCCCCAGCATTTT.

V is TRBV30 and J is TRBJ1-2, with a tentative D call TRBD1 (6 bases). Germline V gives CDR1 GTSNPN, CDR2 SVGIG (reference sequence). The ends were cut back, 1 base at V and 8 bases at J, with 8 bases in the middle. The CDR3 consists of 11 residues. CDR3 amino acids: CAWSGGGGYTF. DNA for the CDR3: TGTGCCTGGAGTGGGGGGGGCGGCTACACCTTC.

V usage is TRBV5-8 and J usage is TRBJ2-3, with TRBD2 matching over 8 bases. Germline CDR1 and CDR2: SGHTS and YDEGEE. The CDR3 is made up of 16 amino acids. V was clipped by 4 bases and J by 3 bases; unmatched bases: 10. CDR3: CASSPGTSVETDTQYF. CDR3 DNA sequence: TGTGCCAGCAGCCCCGGGACTAGTGTGGAAACAGATACGCAGTATTTT.

The chain couples TRBV25-1 to TRBJ2-5, with 12 bases lining up with TRBD1. Germline values: CDR1 MGHDK, CDR2 SYGVNS. The J segment lost 4 bases and the V segment lost 4 bases, leaving 10 bases of the junction unmatched. The CDR3 loop spans 17 amino acids. CDR3 protein: CASSAYKGQGAGETQYF. CDR3 coding DNA: TGTGCCAGCAGTGCCTATAAGGGACAGGGGGCTGGAGAGACCCAGTACTTC.

The chain joins TRBV4-1 to TRBJ2-1; TRBD2 matches 11 bases. After removal of 5 bases from V and 14 bases from J, the junction contained 11 bases not matched to a gene. This CDR3 has 14 amino acids. Germline V gene lookup returns CDR1 MGHRA and CDR2 YSYEKL. CDR3 sequence (DNA): TGCGCCAGCAGCGCGAGACTAGCGGGGAGGGGGGAGTTCTTC. Protein: CASSARLAGRGEFF.

The CDR3, as DNA: TGCGCCAGCAGGCAGGGGGGCCAAGAGACCCAGTACTTC. As protein: CASRQGGQETQYF. This rearrangement joins TRBV5-1 to TRBJ2-5, with TRBD1 as a possible D gene (7 bases). Trimming removed 5 bases from V and 1 base from J, with 9 bases in between. CDR3 length: 13 amino acids. Germline V gene data show CDR1 as SGHRS and CDR2 as YFSETQ.

This clone was found a few times. J is TRBJ1-1 and V is TRBV5-1; D is perhaps TRBD1 (6 bases). CDR1 is SGHRS and CDR2 is YFSETQ in the germline V gene. Trimming cost V 5 bases and J 0 bases, with 17 bases left between them. The CDR3 is made up of 16 amino acids. CDR3 protein: CASRPAGAALNTEAFF. DNA of the CDR3: TGCGCCAGCAGACCCGCAGGGGCAGCCTTGAACACTGAAGCTTTCTTT.

The gene calls are TRBV4-3 and TRBJ2-3, with D unclear. Germline V gene lookup returns CDR1 LGHNA and CDR2 YSLEER. Trimming pared 0 bases from V and 7 bases from J, leaving 17 bases between. This CDR3 comprises 16 residues. Written as DNA, the CDR3 is TGCGCCAGCAGCCAAGAGAGAAGGCCTAGTCGGAATACGCAGTATTTT. It encodes CASSQERRPSRNTQYF.

The chain uses TRBV3-1 (or the pseudogene TRBV3-2) and TRBJ1-2; the D gene is possibly TRBD1 (5 bases). The ends were cut back, 0 bases at V and 8 bases at J, with 13 bases in the middle. The CDR3 runs 14 residues. Germline CDR1 and CDR2: LGHDT and YNNKEL (reference sequence). For the CDR3, the DNA is TGTGCCAGCAGCCAAGATACCAGGGTAAGCGGCTACACCTTC. It specifies CASSQDTRVSGYTF.

V and J are TRBV3-1 (or the pseudogene TRBV3-2) and TRBJ2-7, with unresolved D. CDR3 size: 14 residues. Germline loops: CDR1 LGHDT, CDR2 YNNKEL (reference sequence). V lost 2 bases to trimming and J lost 1 base, with 9 bases between them. CDR3 sequence reads: CASSQTYSSYEQYF. Written as DNA, the CDR3 is TGTGCCAGCAGCCAAACCTACAGTTCCTACGAGCAGTACTTC.

This chain links TRBV5-1 with TRBJ2-4; 8 bases fit TRBD2. The CDR3 sequence is 17 residues long. With V trimmed by 1 base and J by 5 bases, 11 bases remained unmatched. The germline V gene has CDR1 SGHRS and CDR2 YFSETQ. The CDR3 protein is CASSLLAPGGAENIQYF. CDR3 DNA: TGCGCCAGCAGCTTGTTGGCCCCGGGGGGGGCCGAAAACATTCAGTACTTC.

The genes are TRBV5-1 and TRBJ1-6; possible D gene TRBD1, 5 bases. CDR1 and CDR2 from the germline V gene are SGHRS and YFSETQ. This CDR3 region has 14 residues. V lost 0 bases and J lost 7, with 8 bases in between. CDR3: CASSLVGPNSPLHF. As DNA, the CDR3 is TGCGCCAGCAGCTTGGTGGGGCCGAATTCACCCCTCCACTTT.

The chain is built from TRBV10-1 and TRBJ2-1, with 8 bases lining up with TRBD1. The J segment lost 10 bases and the V segment lost 3 bases, leaving 11 bases of the junction unmatched. CDR1 is WNHNN, CDR2 SYGVQD, per germline (reference sequence). This CDR3 region has 15 residues. In nucleotides, the CDR3 is TGCGCCAGCAGTGATTGGGACAGGCCCGCACGGGAGCAGTTCTTC. It translates to CASSDWDRPAREQFF.

CDR3 sequence (DNA): TGTGCCTGGAGAATAGCGGTGGAGACCCAGTACTTC. This gives the protein CAWRIAVETQYF. The chain is built from TRBV30 and TRBJ2-5, with a weak D call TRBD2 (6 bases). V lost 3 bases and J 5 bases, leaving 10 bases between the germline ends. The CDR3 runs 12 residues. The germline gives CDR1 GTSNPN, CDR2 SVGIG (reference sequence).

This chain connects TRBV6-5 to TRBJ2-5; D gene ambiguous. CDR1 and CDR2 from the germline V gene are MNHEY and SVGAGI. The germline V and J ends were trimmed by 2 bases and 5 bases, with 18 bases remaining between them. There are 16 residues in the CDR3. The CDR3 loop is CASSYKEIRYLETQYF. The DNA for the CDR3 is TGTGCCAGCAGTTACAAGGAGATTCGGTATTTGGAGACCCAGTACTTC.

V usage is TRBV5-4 and J usage is TRBJ2-7; no clear D. The V gene's germline CDR1 is SGHNT and CDR2 YYREEE (reference sequence). The ends were cut back, 1 base at V and 4 bases at J, with 6 bases in the middle. This CDR3 is 12 amino acids long. The CDR3 coding sequence is TGTGCCAGCAGCTTGTTTTCTTACGAGCAGTACTTC. It translates to CASSLFSYEQYF. The full variable domain, rest sourced from reference TRBV5-4 and TRBJ2-7, is ETGVTQSPTHLIKTRGQQVTLRCSSQSGHNTVSWYQQALGQGPQFIFQYYREEENGRGNFPPRFSGLQFPNYSSELNVNALELDDSALYLCASSLFSYEQYFGPGTRLTVT.

The chain joins TRBV7-8 to TRBJ2-2, with TRBD2 matching over 9 bases. Trimming at V came to 3 bases and at J to 10 bases, leaving 9 bases not matched to a gene. The CDR3 totals 15 residues. Germline V CDR1 and CDR2: SGHVS, FQNEAQ. CDR3 in amino acids: CASSFGSSGILELFF. The CDR3 DNA reads TGTGCCAGCAGCTTCGGTTCTAGCGGGATTCTGGAGCTGTTTTTT.

This clone came up once. The chain has TRBV11-2 and TRBJ1-3; 7 nucleotides line up with TRBD1. The germline V gene encodes CDR1 SGHAT and CDR2 FQNNGV. The CDR3 sequence is 14 residues long. The V segment lost 5 bases and the J segment 8 bases; nucleotides outside the gene matches: 9. The CDR3 sequence: CASSRQGSFYTIYF. CDR3 bases: TGTGCCAGCAGCCGACAGGGATCATTTTACACCATATATTTT.

The chain combines TRBV6-5 with TRBJ2-3; TRBD2 agrees at 10 bases. This CDR3 has 14 amino acids. Germline lookup yields CDR1 MNHEY and CDR2 SVGAGI. The J segment lost 2 bases and the V segment lost 6 bases, leaving 2 bases of the junction unmatched. As DNA, the CDR3 is TGTGCCAGCAGCCTAGCGGGGGACACAGATACGCAGTATTTT. Translation gives CASSLAGDTDTQYF.

J is TRBJ2-5 and V is TRBV15; D might be TRBD1 (7 bases). CDR3 length: 16 amino acids. CDR1 is LNHNV, CDR2 YYDKDF, per germline (reference sequence). Trimming pared 5 bases from V and 2 bases from J, leaving 18 bases between. CDR3 nucleotides: TGTGCCACCAGCGATTGGACAGGACTAAGACAAGAGACCCAGTACTTC. Protein product: CATSDWTGLRQETQYF. The variable domain in full, completed from reference TRBV15 and TRBJ2-5, reads DAMVIQNPRYQVTQFGKPVTLSCSQTLNHNVMYWYQQKSSQAPKLLFHYYDKDFNNEADTPDNFQSRRPNTSFCFLDIRSPGLGDTAMYLCATSDWTGLRQETQYFGPGTRLLVL.

V usage is TRBV18 and J usage is TRBJ1-3; 10 bases agree with TRBD1. The CDR3 is made up of 16 amino acids. The germline V gene has CDR1 KGHSH and CDR2 LQKENI. The J segment lost 0 bases and the V segment lost 5 bases, leaving 4 bases of the junction unmatched. Here the CDR3 reads CASSGQGVTSGNTIYF. CDR3 nucleotides: TGTGCCAGCTCAGGACAGGGGGTGACCTCTGGAAACACCATATATTTT.

The chain couples TRBV5-6 to TRBJ1-5; no definite D call. The CDR3 sequence is 15 residues long. Per the germline V gene, CDR1 is SGHDT and CDR2 is YYEEEE. Trimming stripped 1 base from V and 8 bases from J, with 16 bases between. CDR3 DNA sequence: TGTGCCAGCAGCTTGTTGTCGCAGCCTAGGGAGCCCCAGCATTTT. Its protein product is CASSLLSQPREPQHF.

This clone turned up a few times. This rearrangement joins TRBV7-9 to TRBJ1-4; the match to TRBD1 covers 10 bases. The CDR3 is made up of 15 amino acids. Germline CDR1 is SEHNR and CDR2 is FQNEAQ (reference sequence). V gave up 1 base and J gave up 8 bases; unmatched junction bases: 4. CDR3 nucleotide sequence: TGTGCCAGCAGCTTAGGGGGGACAGGGGTCGAAAAACTGTTTTTT. This codes for CASSLGGTGVEKLFF.

The chain joins TRBV5-4 to TRBJ2-3, with D tentatively TRBD1 (5 bases). This CDR3 is 14 amino acids long. The germline CDR1 and CDR2 sequences are SGHNT and YYREEE (reference sequence). Trimming took 3 bases from V and 6 from J, leaving 14 bases between them. CDR3 region: CASSSRGLADTQYF. The CDR3 coding sequence is TGTGCCAGCAGCTCAAGGGGCCTTGCGGATACGCAGTATTTT. Using reference TRBV5-4 and TRBJ2-3 for the parts outside the CDR3, the full variable domain is ETGVTQSPTHLIKTRGQQVTLRCSSQSGHNTVSWYQQALGQGPQFIFQYYREEENGRGNFPPRFSGLQFPNYSSELNVNALELDDSALYLCASSSRGLADTQYFGPGTRLTVL.

This clone was found a few times. This chain connects TRBV21-1 to TRBJ2-7; TRBD1, the table's D call, lacks a check against the DNA. TRBV21-1 is listed as a pseudogene. The CDR3 covers 12 residues. CDR3 DNA sequence: TGTGCCAGTAAACAGGGCCGGTACGAGCAGTACTTC. Encoded protein: CASKQGRYEQYF.

V gene TRBV7-2 combines with J gene TRBJ1-5, with no clear D. There are 15 residues in the CDR3. Deletions cut 2 bases from V and 0 bases from J, with 8 bases between. CDR1 and CDR2 from the germline V gene are SGHTA and FQGNSA. As DNA, the CDR3 is TGTGCCAGCAGCTTATCGTTGAGTAGCAATCAGCCCCAGCATTTT. Translating it yields CASSLSLSSNQPQHF. The full variable domain, with the rest looked up from reference TRBV7-2 and TRBJ1-5, is GAGVSQSPSNKVTEKGKDVELRCDPISGHTALYWYRQSLGQGLEFLIYFQGNSAPDKSGLPSDRFSAERTGGSVSTLTIQRTQQEDSAVYLCASSLSLSSNQPQHFGDGTRLSIL.

The chain recombines TRBV4-2 with TRBJ2-5; 8 bases are a match to TRBD1. The CDR3 is 15 residues long. CDR1 and CDR2 (germline): LGHNA, YNFKEQ. V trimming: 1 base; J trimming: 5 bases; junction bases outside the gene matches: 6. In nucleotides, the CDR3 is TGTGCCAGCAGCCAAGCCTCAGGGGGCTGGGAGACCCAGTACTTC. Its protein product is CASSQASGGWETQYF.

This clone was detected once. The rearrangement uses TRBV20-1 and TRBJ2-1; D might be TRBD2 (7 bases). V was pared by 3 bases and J by 7 bases, with 16 bases between. From germline, CDR1 is DFQATT and CDR2 SNEGSKA (reference sequence). The CDR3 sequence is 14 residues long. The CDR3 here is CSASGGGSWNEQFF. The CDR3 DNA reads as TGCAGTGCTAGTGGGGGCGGGAGTTGGAATGAGCAGTTCTTC.